This record covers a single TCR beta chain. Its target is unknown. Clones were read by immunoSEQ multiplex PCR, and TCRdb kept only the in-frame ones, dropping some. The repertoire holds about 42,000 clones, with 75% to 90% as singletons. Germline CDR1 LNHNV, CDR2 YYDKDF (reference sequence). CDR3 size: 18 residues. V dropped 2 bases and J dropped 6; count of bases not matched to a gene: 13. This sample was included in a study of OX40 agonist ivuxolimab in advanced cancers. Study information: Patients took ivuxolimab, an agonistic anti-OX40 (CD134) antibody. There were three patients with partial responses, one having hepatocellular carcinoma and two cutaneous melanoma.

Study outcomes and limitations: Both CD4+ and CD8+ T cell populations in blood had undergone clonal expansion by week 6 at 0.1 to 3.0 mg/kg.

Specimen: CD4+ or CD8+ T cells sorted from blood, collected in a trial of the OX40 agonist ivuxolimab. The receptor's source is an adult with an advanced solid tumor such as melanoma, head and neck, liver or kidney cancer. This chain uses TRBV15 with TRBJ2-1, with 10 bases aligning to TRBD2. The CDR3 DNA sequence: TGTGCCACCAGCAGAACCCTAGGTCAAGCTAGCGGGAGCAATGAGCAGTTCTTC. This encodes CATSRTLGQASGSNEQFF.